The 17 T cell receptor beta chains listed next were all sequenced from one sample in a study of shared clonotypes between healthy human individuals. CD45RO-negative cells were positively selected for CCR7, leaving out terminally differentiated effector memory CD45RA+ cells. The data were produced by immunoSEQ multiplex PCR, yet TCRdb's version contains in-frame clones alone and is incomplete. The profile shows 700,000 to 950,000 clones, about 97% of them singletons. Sample: naive CD8+ T cells sorted from blood. The receptors come from a man in his thirties or forties in good health.

This sequence joins TRBV6-1 and TRBJ2-7; no clear D gene. The CDR3 is made up of 14 amino acids. Germline assignment: CDR1 MNHNS and CDR2 SASEGT. With 7 bases removed from V and 5 bases from J, the gap between germline ends came to 18 bases. In DNA form, the CDR3 reads TGTGCCAGCACGGCTGACACGTGGCTACACGAGCAGTACTTC. Its translation: CASTADTWLHEQYF.

This rearrangement joins TRBV5-1 to TRBJ2-5; a possible D gene is TRBD2 (6 bases). V lost 1 base and J lost 2, with 18 bases in between. Germline lookup yields CDR1 SGHRS and CDR2 YFSETQ. This CDR3 comprises 17 residues. CDR3 protein: CASSLTLGGATQETQYF. CDR3 DNA: TGCGCCAGCAGCTTGACGCTGGGGGGTGCCACACAAGAGACCCAGTACTTC.

Of note for this clone: The sample contains more than one DNA sequence encoding this CDR3. The chain uses TRBV30 and TRBJ1-5; D perhaps matches TRBD1 (6 bases). The germline V and J ends were trimmed by 3 bases and 0 bases, with 9 bases remaining between them. The CDR3 covers 14 residues. CDR1 and CDR2 from the germline V gene are GTSNPN and SVGIG (reference sequence). In nucleotides, the CDR3 is TGTGCCTGGAGCCCGGACAGTAGCAATCAGCCCCAGCATTTT. Protein product: CAWSPDSSNQPQHF.

CDR3 in amino acids: CASSSWTGNYNEQFF. The CDR3 DNA reads as TGCGCCAGCAGCTCGTGGACAGGGAACTACAATGAGCAGTTCTTC. The chain uses TRBV5-1 and TRBJ2-1; 8 nucleotides agree with TRBD1. From germline, CDR1 is SGHRS and CDR2 YFSETQ. The CDR3 sequence is 15 residues long. V was clipped by 3 bases and J by 3 bases; unmatched bases: 5.

CDR3 sequence: CASSAGGYGYTF. The CDR3 DNA sequence: TGTGCCAGCAGCGCAGGGGGATATGGCTACACCTTC. The V call is TRBV5-6, the J call TRBJ1-2; 7 bases map to TRBD1. Germline V gene data show CDR1 as SGHDT and CDR2 as YYEEEE. V lost 4 bases to trimming and J lost 5 bases; unmatched junction nucleotides: 2. The CDR3 totals 12 residues.

The rearrangement links TRBV5-1 to TRBJ2-4; D gene uncertain. The CDR3 runs to 15 residues. V dropped 5 bases and J dropped 0 bases, with 12 bases sitting between them. Germline CDR1 is SGHRS and CDR2 is YFSETQ. CDR3 region: CASRINQLAKNIQYF. For the CDR3, the DNA is TGCGCCAGCAGAATCAACCAACTAGCCAAAAACATTCAGTACTTC.

The V and J genes are TRBV11-3 and TRBJ2-2; 13 bases match TRBD2. Germline V CDR1 and CDR2: SGHNT, YENEEA. The CDR3 runs to 18 residues. With V trimmed by 4 bases and J by 4 bases, 9 bases remained unmatched. CDR3 nucleotide sequence: TGTGCCAGCAGCTATGGACTAGCGGGAGATGGGGGCACCGGGGAGCTGTTTTTT. Its protein product is CASSYGLAGDGGTGELFF. The full variable domain, in which reference TRBV11-3 and TRBJ2-2 provide the parts outside the CDR3, is EAGVVQSPRYKIIEKKQPVAFWCNPISGHNTLYWYLQNLGQGPELLIRYENEEAVDDSQLPKDRFSAERLKGVDSTLKIQPAELGDSAVYLCASSYGLAGDGGTGELFFGEGSRLTVL.

This chain joins TRBV14 and TRBJ2-5; D is uncertain. Germline V lookup: CDR1 SGHDN, CDR2 FVKESK. Trimming took 1 base from V and 5 from J, leaving 17 bases between them. The CDR3 length is 16 residues. CDR3 sequence reads: CASSQVRTLMDETQYF. The CDR3 DNA reads TGTGCCAGCAGCCAAGTTAGGACCCTCATGGATGAGACCCAGTACTTC. The complete variable domain, with remaining parts taken from reference TRBV14 and TRBJ2-5, reads EAGVTQFPSHSVIEKGQTVTLRCDPISGHDNLYWYRRVMGKEIKFLLHFVKESKQDESGMPNNRFLAERTGGTYSTLKVQPAELEDSGVYFCASSQVRTLMDETQYFGPGTRLLVL.

The gene calls are TRBV2 and TRBJ2-5, with TRBD1 identical over 8 bases. The CDR3 totals 17 residues. The V gene's germline CDR1 is SNHLY and CDR2 FYNNEI. V gave up 2 bases and J gave up 5 bases; unmatched junction bases: 13. As DNA, the CDR3 is TGTGCCAGCAGTGAATCGGACAGGGCAGTTTTTGAGGAGACCCAGTACTTC. Encoded protein: CASSESDRAVFEETQYF.

This sequence joins TRBV27 and TRBJ2-7, with D perhaps TRBD1 (6 bases). Trimming left V 0 bases short and J 4 bases short, with 10 bases between. Germline CDR1 MNHEY, CDR2 SMNVEV (reference sequence). The CDR3 spans 14 residues. CDR3 nucleotides: TGTGCCAGCAGTTTATCGACCACAGGGTACGAGCAGTACTTC. Translated: CASSLSTTGYEQYF.

The rearrangement joins TRBV7-6 to TRBJ1-1; 9 bases line up with TRBD1. V was pared by 1 base and J by 8 bases, with 5 bases of the junction left unmatched. The CDR3 length is 14 residues. Germline V gives CDR1 SGHVS, CDR2 FNYEAQ. Here the CDR3 reads CASSLGTGEKEAFF. The CDR3 DNA sequence: TGTGCCAGCAGCTTAGGGACAGGGGAAAAAGAAGCTTTCTTT. Full variable domain (missing parts from reference TRBV7-6 and TRBJ1-1): GAGVSQSPRYKVTKRGQDVALRCDPISGHVSLYWYRQALGQGPEFLTYFNYEAQQDKSGLPNDRFSAERPEGSISTLTIQRTEQRDSAMYRCASSLGTGEKEAFFGQGTRLTVV.

V is TRBV29-1 and J is TRBJ1-2; D gene unclear. Between the trimmed V and J ends, which lost 7 bases and 3 bases, there was a span of 18 bases. The CDR3 is made up of 14 amino acids. Germline CDR1 is SQVTM and CDR2 is ANQGSEA. CDR3 in amino acids: CSGSTKTDDYGYTF. The CDR3 bases are TGCAGCGGTTCGACTAAGACCGACGACTATGGCTACACCTTC. The variable domain in full, with the rest retrieved from reference TRBV29-1 and TRBJ1-2, is SAVISQKPSRDICQRGTSLTIQCQVDSQVTMMFWYRQQPGQSLTLIATANQGSEATYESGFVIDKFPISRPNLTFSTLTVSNMSPEDSSIYLCSGSTKTDDYGYTFGSGTRLTVV.

The chain combines TRBV20-1 with TRBJ2-7; D possibly corresponds to TRBD2 (6 bases). The germline V gene encodes CDR1 DFQATT and CDR2 SNEGSKA (reference sequence). Trimming shortened V by 2 bases and J by 9 bases, and 11 bases separated the two germline ends. There are 11 residues in the CDR3. CDR3 protein: CSARNMEGQYF. The CDR3 bases are TGCAGTGCTAGAAACATGGAGGGGCAGTACTTC.

The chain uses TRBV11-2 and TRBJ2-1; 12 positions match TRBD2. CDR1 is SGHAT, CDR2 FQNNGV, per germline. V gave up 5 bases and J gave up 13 bases; unmatched junction bases: 21. The length of the CDR3 is 18 residues. CDR3 in amino acids: CASSQGPGTSGPDGRQFF. DNA of the CDR3: TGTGCCAGCAGCCAGGGGCCCGGGACTAGCGGGCCCGACGGGCGTCAGTTCTTC.

The chain employs TRBV14 and TRBJ2-1; 13 nucleotides agree with TRBD2. The V gene's germline CDR1 is SGHDN and CDR2 FVKESK. This CDR3 contains 16 residues. V lost 3 bases and J lost 4; bases outside the gene matches: 3. This CDR3 reads CASSQRLAGGYNEQFF. CDR3 sequence (DNA): TGTGCCAGCAGCCAGCGACTAGCGGGAGGATACAATGAGCAGTTCTTC.

This chain links TRBV10-2 with TRBJ2-7; D remains ambiguous. CDR3 size: 15 residues. V gave up 6 bases and J gave up 0 bases, with 15 bases separating them. The germline V gene has CDR1 WSHSY and CDR2 SAAADI. CDR3 bases: TGCGCCAGCAGGGTCCTACCCCAGAGCTCCTACGAGCAGTACTTC. Translated: CASRVLPQSSYEQYF.

The genes are TRBV19 and TRBJ1-5, with 7 positions matching TRBD1. With V trimmed by 5 bases and J by 0 bases, 7 bases remained unmatched. This CDR3 region has 16 residues. CDR1 LNHDA and CDR2 SQIVND come from the germline V gene (reference sequence). CDR3 region: CASSVRTGYSNQPQHF. Written as DNA, the CDR3 is TGTGCCAGTAGTGTACGGACAGGATATAGCAATCAGCCCCAGCATTTT.